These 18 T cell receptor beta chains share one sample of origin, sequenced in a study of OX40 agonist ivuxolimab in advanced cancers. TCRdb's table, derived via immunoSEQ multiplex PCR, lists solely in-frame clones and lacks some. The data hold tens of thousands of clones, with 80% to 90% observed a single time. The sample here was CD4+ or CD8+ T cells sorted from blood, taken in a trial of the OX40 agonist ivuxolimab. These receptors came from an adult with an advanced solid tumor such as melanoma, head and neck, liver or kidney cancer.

This CDR3 reads CASRQGTGGYGYTF. In DNA form, the CDR3 reads TGCGCCAGCAGACAAGGGACAGGGGGCTATGGCTACACCTTC. V and J are TRBV5-1 and TRBJ1-2, with 11 bases identical to TRBD1. CDR3 length: 14 amino acids. V lost 5 bases and J lost 4; bases outside the gene matches: 4. Germline V gene lookup returns CDR1 SGHRS and CDR2 YFSETQ. The whole variable domain, remainder taken from reference TRBV5-1 and TRBJ1-2, is KAGVTQTPRYLIKTRGQQVTLSCSPISGHRSVSWYQQTPGQGLQFLFEYFSETQRNKGNFPGRFSGRQFSNSRSEMNVSTLELGDSALYLCASRQGTGGYGYTFGSGTRLTVV.

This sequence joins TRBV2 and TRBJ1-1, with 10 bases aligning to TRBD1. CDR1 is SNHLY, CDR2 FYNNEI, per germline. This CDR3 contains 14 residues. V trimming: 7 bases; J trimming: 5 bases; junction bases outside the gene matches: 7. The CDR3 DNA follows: TGTGCCAGCATCCAAGACAGGGGGCGGACTGAAGCTTTCTTT. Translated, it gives CASIQDRGRTEAFF.

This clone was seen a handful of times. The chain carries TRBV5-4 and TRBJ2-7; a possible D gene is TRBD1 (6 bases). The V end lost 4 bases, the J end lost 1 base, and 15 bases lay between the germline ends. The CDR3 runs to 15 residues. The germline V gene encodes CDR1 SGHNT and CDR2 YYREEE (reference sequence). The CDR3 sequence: CASSEDRRFSYEQYF. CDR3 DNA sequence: TGTGCCAGCAGCGAAGACAGGCGGTTTTCCTACGAGCAGTACTTC.

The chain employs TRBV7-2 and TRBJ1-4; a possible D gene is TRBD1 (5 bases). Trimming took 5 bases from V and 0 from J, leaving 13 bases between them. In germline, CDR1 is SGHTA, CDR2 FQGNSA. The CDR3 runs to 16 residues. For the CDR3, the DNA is TGTGCCAGCAGCCTACTGGGGCAGTCAACTAATGAAAAACTGTTTTTT. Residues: CASSLLGQSTNEKLFF.

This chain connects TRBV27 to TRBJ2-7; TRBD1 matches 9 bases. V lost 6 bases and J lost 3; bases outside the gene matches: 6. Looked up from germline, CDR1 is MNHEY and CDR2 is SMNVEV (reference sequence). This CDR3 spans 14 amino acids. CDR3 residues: CASRVRTGDYEQYF. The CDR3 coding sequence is TGTGCCAGCAGGGTTCGGACAGGGGACTACGAGCAGTACTTC.

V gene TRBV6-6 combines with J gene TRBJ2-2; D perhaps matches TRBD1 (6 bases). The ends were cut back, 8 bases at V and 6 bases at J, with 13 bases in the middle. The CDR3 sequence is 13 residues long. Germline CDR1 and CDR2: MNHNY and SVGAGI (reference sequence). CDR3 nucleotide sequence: TGTGCCAGCGGGGGCCTACGGGCCGGGGAGCTGTTTTTT. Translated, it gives CASGGLRAGELFF.

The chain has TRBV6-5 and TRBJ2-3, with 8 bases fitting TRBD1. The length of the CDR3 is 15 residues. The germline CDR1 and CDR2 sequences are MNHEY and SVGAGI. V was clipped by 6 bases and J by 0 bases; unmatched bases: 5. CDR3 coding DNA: TGTGCCAGCAGGCGGGACAGGTCTAGCACAGATACGCAGTATTTT. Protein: CASRRDRSSTDTQYF.

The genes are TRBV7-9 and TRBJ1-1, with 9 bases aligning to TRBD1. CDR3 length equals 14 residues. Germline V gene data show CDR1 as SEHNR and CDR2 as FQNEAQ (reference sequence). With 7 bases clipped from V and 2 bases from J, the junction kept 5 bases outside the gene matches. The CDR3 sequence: CASTEQGANTEAFF. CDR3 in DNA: TGTGCCAGCACCGAACAGGGGGCCAACACTGAAGCTTTCTTT.

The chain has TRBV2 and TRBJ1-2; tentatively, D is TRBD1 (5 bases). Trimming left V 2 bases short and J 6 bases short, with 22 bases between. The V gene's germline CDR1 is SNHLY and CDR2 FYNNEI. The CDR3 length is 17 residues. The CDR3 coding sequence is TGTGCCAGCAGTGAAAATGGTTTTTTCGGGGCAGAGGATGGCTACACCTTC. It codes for CASSENGFFGAEDGYTF.

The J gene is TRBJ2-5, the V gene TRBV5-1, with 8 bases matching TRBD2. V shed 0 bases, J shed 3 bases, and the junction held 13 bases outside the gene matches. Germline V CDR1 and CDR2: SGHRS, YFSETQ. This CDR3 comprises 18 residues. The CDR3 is CASSLVGEAGAGKETQYF. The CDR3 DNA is TGCGCCAGCAGCTTGGTCGGTGAAGCGGGGGCGGGGAAAGAGACCCAGTACTTC.

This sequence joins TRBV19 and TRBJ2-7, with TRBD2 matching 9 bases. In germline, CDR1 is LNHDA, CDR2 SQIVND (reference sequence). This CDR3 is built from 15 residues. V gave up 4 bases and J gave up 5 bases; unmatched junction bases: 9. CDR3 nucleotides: TGTGCCAGTAGTACCGTAGCGGGGGCTTATAACGAGCAGTACTTC. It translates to CASSTVAGAYNEQYF.

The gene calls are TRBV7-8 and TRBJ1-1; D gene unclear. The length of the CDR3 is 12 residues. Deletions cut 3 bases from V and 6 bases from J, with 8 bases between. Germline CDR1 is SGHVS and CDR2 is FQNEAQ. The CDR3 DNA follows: TGTGCCAGCAGCTTGGATCCCCCTGAAGCTTTCTTT. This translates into CASSLDPPEAFF.

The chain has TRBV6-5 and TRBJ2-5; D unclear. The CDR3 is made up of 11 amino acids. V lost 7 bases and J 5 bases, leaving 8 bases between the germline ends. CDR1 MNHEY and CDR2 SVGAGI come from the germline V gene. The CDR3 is CASTLGETQYF. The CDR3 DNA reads TGTGCCAGCACTTTGGGGGAGACCCAGTACTTC.

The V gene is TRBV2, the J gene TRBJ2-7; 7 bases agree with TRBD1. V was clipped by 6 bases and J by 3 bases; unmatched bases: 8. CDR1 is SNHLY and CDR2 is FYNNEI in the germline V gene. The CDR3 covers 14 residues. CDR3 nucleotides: TGTGCCAGCAGAGACAGGGTAACCGACTACGAGCAGTACTTC. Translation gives CASRDRVTDYEQYF.

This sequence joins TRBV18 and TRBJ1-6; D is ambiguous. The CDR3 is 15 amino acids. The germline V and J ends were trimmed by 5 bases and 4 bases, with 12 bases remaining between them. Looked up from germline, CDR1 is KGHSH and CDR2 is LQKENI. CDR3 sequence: CASSYREGYNSPLHF. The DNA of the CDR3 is TGTGCCAGCTCATATCGAGAGGGTTATAATTCACCCCTCCACTTT.

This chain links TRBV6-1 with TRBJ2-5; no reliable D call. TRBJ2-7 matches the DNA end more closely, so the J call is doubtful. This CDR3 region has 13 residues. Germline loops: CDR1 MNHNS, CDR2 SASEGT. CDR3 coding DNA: TGTGCCAGCAGTGAAGCTACTACCTACGAGCAGTACTTC. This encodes CASSEATTYEQYF.

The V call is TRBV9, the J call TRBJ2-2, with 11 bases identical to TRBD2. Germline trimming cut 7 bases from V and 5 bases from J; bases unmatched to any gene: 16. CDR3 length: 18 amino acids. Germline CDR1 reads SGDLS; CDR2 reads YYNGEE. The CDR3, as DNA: TGTGCCAGCGCTAATAGCGGGGGGGCCTACGGTAGTACCGGGGAGCTGTTTTTT. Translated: CASANSGGAYGSTGELFF.

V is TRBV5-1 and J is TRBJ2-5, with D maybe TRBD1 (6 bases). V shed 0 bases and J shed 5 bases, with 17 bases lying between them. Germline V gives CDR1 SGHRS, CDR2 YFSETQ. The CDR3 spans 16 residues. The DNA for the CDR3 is TGCGCCAGCAGCTTGGCCGCTGGGGGCGCGTGGGAGACCCAGTACTTC. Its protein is CASSLAAGGAWETQYF.